The 5 T cell receptor beta chains below all came from one sample that was sequenced in a study of OX40 agonist ivuxolimab in advanced cancers. Libraries were prepared by immunoSEQ multiplex PCR; TCRdb keeps only in-frame clonotypes and omits some of them. This repertoire shows around 70,000 clones, around 83% found once; its top ten account for approximately 2.5%. The source was CD4+ or CD8+ T cells sorted from blood, collected in a trial of the OX40 agonist ivuxolimab. These receptors came from an adult with an advanced solid tumor such as melanoma, head and neck, liver or kidney cancer.

This clone was recorded a few times. The chain couples TRBV28 to TRBJ2-1; 10 nucleotides align to TRBD2. This CDR3 comprises 17 residues. Looked up from germline, CDR1 is MDHEN and CDR2 is SYDVKM. J gave up 3 bases and V 2 bases, and 7 bases lay outside the gene matches. This chain's CDR3 is CASSLGASGSIYNEQFF. The CDR3 nucleotides read TGTGCCAGCAGTTTAGGGGCTAGCGGGAGTATCTACAATGAGCAGTTCTTC. The complete variable domain, with remaining parts taken from reference TRBV28 and TRBJ2-1, reads DVKVTQSSRYLVKRTGEKVFLECVQDMDHENMFWYRQDPGLGLRLIYFSYDVKMKEKGDIPEGYSVSREKKERFSLILESASTNQTSMYLCASSLGASGSIYNEQFFGPGTRLTVL.

This chain connects TRBV7-2 to TRBJ2-7; 13 bases are a match to TRBD2. Germline lookup yields CDR1 SGHTA and CDR2 FQGNSA. V lost 3 bases and J lost 0; bases outside the gene matches: 5. The CDR3 is 17 residues long. The CDR3 DNA reads TGTGCCAGCAGCTTGGGACTAGCGGGACGGAGCTCCTACGAGCAGTACTTC. This encodes CASSLGLAGRSSYEQYF.

This chain uses TRBV19 with TRBJ2-2; D perhaps matches TRBD2 (5 bases). CDR1 and CDR2 from the germline V gene are LNHDA and SQIVND (reference sequence). The CDR3 is 18 residues long. V was trimmed by 3 bases and J by 2 bases, leaving 19 bases between them. The CDR3 DNA sequence: TGTGCCAGTAGTATCACCCCCACTAGTGTAGGTAACACCGGGGAGCTGTTTTTT. Residues: CASSITPTSVGNTGELFF.

This rearrangement joins TRBV4-1 to TRBJ1-5, with 9 bases identical to TRBD1. Losses at the gene ends were 3 bases for V and 6 bases for J; bases not matched to a gene: 6. Germline assignment: CDR1 MGHRA and CDR2 YSYEKL. The CDR3 is 15 amino acids. The CDR3 DNA reads TGCGCCAGCAGCCAGGAAGTGACAGGGGGTCAGCCCCAGCATTTT. Translated: CASSQEVTGGQPQHF.

This clone was counted a single time. Other DNA sequences in this specimen translate into the identical CDR3. The chain combines TRBV9 with TRBJ2-7; 14 bases are shared with TRBD2. Germline CDR1 is SGDLS and CDR2 is YYNGEE. The CDR3 extends over 15 amino acids. V shed 4 bases, J shed 3 bases, and the junction held 3 bases outside the gene matches. CDR3 nucleotide sequence: TGTGCCAGCAGCACAGGGACTAGCGGGAGCTACGAGCAGTACTTC. Translating it yields CASSTGTSGSYEQYF.